The source of this T cell receptor (beta chain) is a study of Ad26.COV2.S vaccination and SARS-CoV-2 variants. The CDR3 totals 15 residues. From germline, CDR1 is SGHNT and CDR2 YYREEE (reference sequence). V was trimmed by 2 bases and J by 3 bases, leaving 15 bases between them. The treatment denotes: 15 to 20 received Ad26.COV2.S at low or high dose, single or two shots; five or six received placebo; per-sample allocation not given. The samples date from day 63 after the first vaccine or placebo injection. Clones were sequenced by immunoSEQ multiplex PCR, and TCRdb holds only the in-frame ones, with some missing. The sample carries approximately 410,000 clones, approximately 90% recorded once.

This sequence joins TRBV5-4 and TRBJ2-7; D is tentatively TRBD1 or TRBD2 (5 bases each). The clonotype originates from a person aged 18 to 59 who received the Ad26.COV2.S COVID-19 vaccine or a placebo. Sequenced material: peripheral blood, taken in a trial of Ad26.COV2.S vaccine versus placebo. CDR3 amino acids: CASSLGPGTNYEQYF. CDR3 sequence (DNA): TGTGCCAGCAGCTTAGGCCCCGGGACGAACTACGAGCAGTACTTC.